Shown below are 20 T cell receptor beta chains from a single sample sequenced in a study of cytomegalovirus exposure and HLA in healthy donors. This PCR relied on a set of 60 Vbeta primers and 13 Jbeta primers. The data were produced by immunoSEQ multiplex PCR, yet TCRdb's version contains in-frame clones alone and is incomplete. The profile shows about 85,000 clones, around 80% of them singletons. Sequences were obtained from PBMCs. These receptors were collected from a man aged 50 to 59 in good health and CMV-seropositive.

With respect to this clone: The same CDR3 arises from other DNA sequences in this sample as well. V usage is TRBV7-2 and J usage is TRBJ2-2; unclear D gene. Germline lookup yields CDR1 SGHTA and CDR2 FQGNSA. V dropped 0 bases and J dropped 2 bases, with 4 bases sitting between them. The CDR3 runs 14 residues. CDR3 bases: TGTGCCAGCAGCTTAGCCCTTAACACCGGGGAGCTGTTTTTT. Protein: CASSLALNTGELFF.

This clone was counted a few times. The genes are TRBV7-2 and TRBJ2-3; 11 positions agree with TRBD2. The germline V gene encodes CDR1 SGHTA and CDR2 FQGNSA. Trimming took 5 bases from V and 6 from J; bases not matched to a gene: 10. The CDR3 is made up of 16 amino acids. CDR3: CASSRTSGSNRDTQYF. CDR3 DNA: TGTGCCAGCAGCCGTACTAGCGGGAGTAATCGTGATACGCAGTATTTT. Full variable domain (rest looked up from reference TRBV7-2 and TRBJ2-3): GAGVSQSPSNKVTEKGKDVELRCDPISGHTALYWYRQSLGQGLEFLIYFQGNSAPDKSGLPSDRFSAERTGGSVSTLTIQRTQQEDSAVYLCASSRTSGSNRDTQYFGPGTRLTVL.

J is TRBJ2-7 and V is TRBV4-2; TRBD2 is a possible D gene (6 bases). The CDR3 is made up of 16 amino acids. Looked up from germline, CDR1 is LGHNA and CDR2 is YNFKEQ. V dropped 3 bases and J dropped 3 bases, with 18 bases sitting between them. The chain's CDR3 is CASSHSPGEPNYEQYF. The DNA of the CDR3 is TGTGCCAGCAGCCATTCCCCGGGAGAGCCAAACTACGAGCAGTACTTC.

The rearrangement links TRBV5-4 to TRBJ1-4, with a tentative D call TRBD1 (6 bases). V lost 2 bases and J 6 bases, leaving 14 bases between the germline ends. This CDR3 region has 15 residues. From germline, CDR1 is SGHNT and CDR2 YYREEE (reference sequence). The CDR3 sequence is CASSFPGERDEKLFF. In DNA form, the CDR3 reads TGTGCCAGCAGCTTCCCAGGGGAGAGAGATGAAAAACTGTTTTTT.

This chain links TRBV15 with TRBJ2-2, with 11 bases matching TRBD2. Per the germline V gene, CDR1 is LNHNV and CDR2 is YYDKDF (reference sequence). V dropped 0 bases and J dropped 5; count of bases not matched to a gene: 5. The CDR3 runs to 17 residues. The DNA of the CDR3 is TGTGCCACCAGCAGAGATCTAGCGGGAGGTGTTACCGGGGAGCTGTTTTTT. This encodes CATSRDLAGGVTGELFF.

This clone appeared a single time. This chain joins TRBV5-4 and TRBJ2-3, with TRBD2 matching 11 bases. CDR1 is SGHNT, CDR2 YYREEE, per germline (reference sequence). The J segment lost 0 bases and the V segment lost 1 base, leaving 10 bases of the junction unmatched. The CDR3 is 19 residues long. Written as DNA, the CDR3 is TGTGCCAGCAGCTTGCGGGCTAGCGGGAGGAGACTTAGCACAGATACGCAGTATTTT. This gives the protein CASSLRASGRRLSTDTQYF.

The genes are TRBV6-6 and TRBJ2-7, with 9 bases lining up with TRBD2. The junction had 9 bases not matched to a gene; V was cut back by 0 bases and J by 6 bases. This CDR3 contains 16 residues. CDR1 is MNHNY, CDR2 SVGAGI, per germline (reference sequence). The CDR3 spells CASSYSSRGRAVEQYF. The CDR3 DNA reads TGTGCCAGCAGTTACTCGAGTCGCGGGAGGGCGGTCGAGCAGTACTTC.

The rearrangement joins TRBV6-6 to TRBJ2-1; TRBD1 is a possible D gene (6 bases). The germline V gene encodes CDR1 MNHNY and CDR2 SVGAGI (reference sequence). The CDR3 is 14 residues long. Trimming took 5 bases from V and 2 from J, leaving 10 bases between them. The CDR3 nucleotides read TGTGCCAGCAGTCCTTCAGGGGCCTACAATGAGCAGTTCTTC. As protein: CASSPSGAYNEQFF.

The chain has TRBV4-3 and TRBJ2-1; tentatively, D is TRBD2 (5 bases). V was shortened by 4 bases and J by 7 bases, with 26 bases between the two germline ends. This CDR3 has 18 residues. The germline gives CDR1 LGHNA, CDR2 YSLEER. The chain's CDR3 is CASSPGMPPGFRNNEQFF. The CDR3 DNA follows: TGCGCCAGCAGCCCCGGCATGCCCCCGGGATTCCGAAATAATGAGCAGTTCTTC.

This clone was observed once. This chain connects TRBV7-6 to TRBJ2-3; 7 bases map to TRBD2. The V segment lost 0 bases and the J segment 1 base; nucleotides outside the gene matches: 7. The CDR3 is 17 residues long. CDR1 SGHVS and CDR2 FNYEAQ come from the germline V gene. CDR3 nucleotide sequence: TGTGCCAGCAGCTTAGCTGGGGGGGACGCGGGCACAGATACGCAGTATTTT. This translates into CASSLAGGDAGTDTQYF. The entire variable domain, with the rest obtained from reference TRBV7-6 and TRBJ2-3, is as follows: GAGVSQSPRYKVTKRGQDVALRCDPISGHVSLYWYRQALGQGPEFLTYFNYEAQQDKSGLPNDRFSAERPEGSISTLTIQRTEQRDSAMYRCASSLAGGDAGTDTQYFGPGTRLTVL.

This rearrangement joins TRBV2 to TRBJ1-1, with 8 bases lining up with TRBD1. V gave up 8 bases and J gave up 0 bases; unmatched junction bases: 2. The CDR3 covers 13 residues. CDR1 is SNHLY, CDR2 FYNNEI, per germline. CDR3: CASGQGMNTEAFF. CDR3 DNA: TGTGCCAGCGGACAGGGCATGAACACTGAAGCTTTCTTT.

The rearrangement links TRBV5-1 to TRBJ2-5, with a weak D call TRBD1 (5 bases). V lost 0 bases to trimming and J lost 4 bases, with 10 bases between them. Germline assignment: CDR1 SGHRS and CDR2 YFSETQ. This CDR3 region has 14 residues. The CDR3 DNA is TGCGCCAGCAGCTTGGGACAGTGGGGAGAGACCCAGTACTTC. This sequence encodes CASSLGQWGETQYF.

V and J are TRBV6-5 and TRBJ2-1; 7 nucleotides agree with TRBD1. V trimming: 6 bases; J trimming: 6 bases; junction bases outside the gene matches: 8. The CDR3 sequence is 14 residues long. CDR1 is MNHEY and CDR2 is SVGAGI in the germline V gene. CDR3 in DNA: TGTGCCAGCAGGCCGGGACAGAGGCCCAATGAGCAGTTCTTC. This gives the protein CASRPGQRPNEQFF.

This clone was seen only a few times. The chain carries TRBV18 and TRBJ1-4; a weak D match, TRBD1 (5 bases). V gave up 6 bases and J gave up 6 bases, with 11 bases separating them. Germline V gene data show CDR1 as KGHSH and CDR2 as LQKENI. CDR3 length: 13 amino acids. CDR3 amino acids: CASSGGRDEKLFF. The CDR3 bases are TGTGCCAGCTCCGGGGGAAGGGATGAAAAACTGTTTTTT.

This rearrangement joins TRBV6-1 to TRBJ2-1, with 14 bases lining up with TRBD2. V trimming: 6 bases; J trimming: 8 bases; junction bases outside the gene matches: 12. The CDR3 contains 17 residues. Per germline, CDR1 MNHNS and CDR2 SASEGT. The CDR3, as DNA: TGTGCCAGCAGGGAAAGAGGGACTAGCGGGAGTCGGGATGAGCAGTTCTTC. Translation: CASRERGTSGSRDEQFF.

V is TRBV6-4 and J is TRBJ1-1; no reliable D call. Germline assignment: CDR1 MRHNA and CDR2 SNTAGT. This CDR3 is 13 amino acids long. V shed 4 bases and J shed 0 bases, with 6 bases lying between them. The CDR3 coding sequence is TGTGCCAGCAGTGCGGAGATGAACACTGAAGCTTTCTTT. This translates into CASSAEMNTEAFF.

The chain is built from TRBV5-1 and TRBJ2-6; weak D call: TRBD2 (6 bases). Trimming took 6 bases from V and 4 from J, leaving 11 bases between them. CDR1 SGHRS and CDR2 YFSETQ come from the germline V gene. The CDR3 is 14 amino acids. The CDR3 nucleotides read TGCGCCAGCAAAGGAGGGTCCGGGGCCAACGTCCTGACTTTC. Translating it yields CASKGGSGANVLTF.

A single count supports this clone. The chain joins TRBV4-1 to TRBJ2-2, with 11 bases matching TRBD2. Germline assignment: CDR1 MGHRA and CDR2 YSYEKL. Trimming at V came to 0 bases and at J to 3 bases, leaving 3 bases not matched to a gene. This CDR3 contains 17 residues. The DNA of the CDR3 is TGCGCCAGCAGCCAAGATAGGACTAGCGGGTACACCGGGGAGCTGTTTTTT. Translated, it gives CASSQDRTSGYTGELFF.

This clone appeared a few times. The chain employs TRBV2 and TRBJ1-2; D is unclear. Deletions cut 2 bases from V and 2 bases from J, with 6 bases between. CDR1 is SNHLY, CDR2 FYNNEI, per germline. The CDR3 spans 13 residues. The CDR3 DNA reads TGTGCCAGCAGTGAACAGGCAAACTATGGCTACACCTTC. It translates to CASSEQANYGYTF.

The chain uses TRBV7-2 and TRBJ2-7; TRBD2 agrees at 9 bases. This CDR3 has 15 amino acids. The germline V gene has CDR1 SGHTA and CDR2 FQGNSA. Unmatched junction bases numbered 11, after V lost 5 bases and J lost 6 bases. CDR3 loop: CASSRRGGEAGEQYF. The CDR3 nucleotides are TGTGCCAGCAGCAGGCGGGGGGGGGAAGCTGGCGAGCAGTACTTC.